The rows below give T cell receptor beta chains drawn from one sample of a study of T cell responses to AZD1222 COVID-19 vaccine. The assay was immunoSEQ multiplex PCR, and TCRdb's table has in-frame clones only and misses some. There are approximately 150,000 clones in the sample; about nine tenths occur only once, and about 1.8% lies in the top ten. Sequencing used peripheral blood, obtained 28 days after the second AZD1222 dose. These receptors were collected from an adult who received the AZD1222 COVID-19 vaccine. Both conserved end residues are part of each CDR3. The order of the fields is V gene, J gene, clone size, D gene, CDR3 DNA, CDR3 protein. A D gene is named only where the DNA matches it firmly. Clone size, where shown, is once, few, many, or a class for clones that have expanded.

TRBV2	TRBJ2-7	once	TRBD2	TGTGCCAGCAGTGCAAGTGGGACTAGCGGGCTCTCCTCCTACGAGCAGTACTTC	CASSASGTSGLSSYEQYF
TRBV4-1	TRBJ1-2	-	-	TGCGCCAGCAGCCAAGTACGGGGCGAAGGCTATGGCTACACCTTC	CASSQVRGEGYGYTF
TRBV5-4	TRBJ1-1	-	-	TGTGCCAGCAGCTTGGAATCTGAAGCTTTCTTT	CASSLESEAFF
TRBV10-2	TRBJ2-6	-	-	TGCGCCAGCAGTGTCTCCCCTGGGGCCAACGTCCTGACTTTC	CASSVSPGANVLTF
TRBV7-9	TRBJ1-6	-	TRBD1	TGTGCCAGCAGCCCGGGACAGGGAAGGAATTCACCCCTCCACTTT	CASSPGQGRNSPLHF
TRBV7-2	TRBJ1-2	-	-	TGTGCCAGCAGCTCGGAAGACAGGAGGGCTGGCTACACCTTC	CASSSEDRRAGYTF
TRBV7-9	TRBJ1-1	-	-	TGTGCCAGCAGCTTCCCGAATGAAGCTTTCTTT	CASSFPNEAFF
TRBV5-4	TRBJ1-1	-	TRBD1	TGTGCCAGCAGAGTGGGATCAGGACAGGGGAACACTGAAGCTTTCTTT	CASRVGSGQGNTEAFF
TRBV7-2	TRBJ1-2	-	TRBD1	TGTGCCAGCAGCTCGTATGGGGGACAGGGGCCAGCTAACTATGGCTACACCTTC	CASSSYGGQGPANYGYTF
TRBV7-2	TRBJ2-5	-	TRBD2	TGTGCCAGCAGCACAGGACTAGCGGGAGGGCCCCAGTACTTC	CASSTGLAGGPQYF
TRBV28	TRBJ1-1	-	TRBD1	TGTGCCAGCTTCTCCTTAAATTCCCGATTCCGGGACAGCAAATTGAACACTGAAGCTTTCTTT	CASFSLNSRFRDSKLNTEAFF
TRBV14	TRBJ2-7	-	TRBD2	TGTGCCAGCAGCCACTGGACTAGCGGCATGGGGGAGCAGTACTTC	CASSHWTSGMGEQYF